Here is one T cell receptor beta chain with its context. This sample was included in a study of blood T cell repertoires in COVID-19. In the study overall: Samples taken during acute and convalescent COVID-19 were collected in the United States, Italy and Spain. In each case, the material was cDNA or gDNA derived from T cells, B-cell-depleted T cells, or PBMCs.

In the authors' workflow: Amplification of reference gene primers was used by the study to estimate nucleated cell counts. Here immunoSEQ multiplex PCR was the method, and the copy in TCRdb shows in-frame clones only, minus some. V, J and clone size are taken as reported in that table, and D and trimming were inferred from the DNA itself. Of around 260,000 clones listed, around 85% were seen once; the top ten hold 0.7% to 0.9%. Followed over time, Seattle patients had been enrolled while infection was active. The germline CDR1 and CDR2 sequences are SGHRS and YFSETQ. The CDR3 runs to 17 residues. V was pared by 6 bases and J by 2 bases, with 18 bases between.

The sample taken for sequencing was peripheral blood. The receptor was derived from a human donor with COVID-19, enrolled during active disease. The donor label of this sample is uncertain. The chain uses TRBV5-1 and TRBJ1-6; tentative D call: TRBD1 (5 bases). The CDR3 is CASTAGQGRTYNSPLHF. CDR3 sequence (DNA): TGCGCCAGCACCGCAGGGCAGGGCCGGACCTATAATTCACCCCTCCACTTT.